This section outlines one T cell receptor beta chain sequence together with its context. The protocol was immunoSEQ multiplex PCR, while the TCRdb copy is restricted to in-frame clones and leaves out a portion. The sample has approximately 300,000 clones; approximately 86% are singletons. These data belong to a study of Ad26.COV2.S vaccination and SARS-CoV-2 variants. Trimming at V came to 6 bases and at J to 7 bases, leaving 11 bases not matched to a gene. CDR3 length: 14 amino acids. In germline, CDR1 is KGHSH, CDR2 LQKENI. The treatment here: about 20 received Ad26.COV2.S at low or high dose, single or two shots; five or six received placebo; per-sample allocation not given. At day 63 after the first vaccine or placebo injection, samples were drawn. This vaccine is an Ad26 vector that expresses the Wuhan-strain SARS-CoV-2 spike.

The genes are TRBV18 and TRBJ1-1; TRBD1 matches at 7 bases. The receptor was isolated from a person between 18 and 65 years old who received the Ad26.COV2.S COVID-19 vaccine or a placebo. The sequences come from peripheral blood, collected in a trial of Ad26.COV2.S vaccine versus placebo. CDR3 in DNA: TGTGCCAGCTCTCACACAGGGGCCCGGGGTGAAGCTTTCTTT. Translating it yields CASSHTGARGEAFF.